The 32 T cell receptor beta chains given below trace back to one sample, sequenced in a study of shared clonotypes between healthy human individuals (dated by TCRdb to 2020 to 2022). CD8 naive samples were obtained by positive selection for CCR7 among CD45RO-negative cells, yielding a CD45RA+CCR7+ population from which TemRA cells were excluded. Libraries came from the immunoSEQ multiplex PCR assay. As stored in TCRdb, this immuneACCESS dataset retains in-frame rearrangements with V and J assigned. A fraction of the clones does not appear; measured against another copy, unresolved V genes explain less than half of the discrepancy, and the remainder lacks a known reason. Here the sample has 2 million or so clones; about 95% occur a single time. 1% to 1.3% of the sample rests with the top ten. The sequencing sample was made of naive CD8+ T cells sorted from blood. The cell subset or site label on this specimen signifies: CD45RA+CCR7+. The receptors were sampled from a man between 18 and 29 years old in good health.

The chain recombines TRBV7-9 with TRBJ2-5, with D perhaps TRBD2 (5 bases). The ends were cut back, 2 bases at V and 7 bases at J, with 11 bases in the middle. The CDR3 totals 13 residues. Germline CDR1 SEHNR, CDR2 FQNEAQ (reference sequence). Here the CDR3 DNA reads TGTGCCAGCAGCTTATCCTCAGAGGGGACCCAGTACTTC. It specifies CASSLSSEGTQYF.

J is TRBJ2-7 and V is TRBV5-6; a weak D match, TRBD2 (6 bases). V was trimmed by 1 base and J by 5 bases, leaving 19 bases between them. CDR1 SGHDT and CDR2 YYEEEE come from the germline V gene. CDR3 length equals 16 residues. CDR3 bases: TGTGCCAGCAGCTTGTCCCTGGAGGGATGGGTGGACGAGCAGTACTTC. This codes for CASSLSLEGWVDEQYF.

The chain carries TRBV6-5 and TRBJ1-4; no reliable D call. The CDR3 extends over 15 amino acids. The ends were cut back, 6 bases at V and 0 bases at J, with 11 bases in the middle. Germline V gene sequence: CDR1 MNHEY, CDR2 SVGAGI. CDR3 DNA: TGTGCCAGCAGAGGTGACCCCCCAACTAATGAAAAACTGTTTTTT. Translating gives CASRGDPPTNEKLFF.

The chain links TRBV27 to TRBJ1-2; TRBD1 is a possible D gene (5 bases). The CDR3 is 15 residues long. Trimming took off 5 bases at V and 8 bases at J, with 21 bases between the two ends. Germline values: CDR1 MNHEY, CDR2 SMNVEV (reference sequence). CDR3 loop: CASSRGTGTAGGYTF. CDR3 DNA sequence: TGTGCCAGCAGTCGGGGGACCGGGACTGCTGGCGGCTACACCTTC.

V and J are TRBV10-3 and TRBJ2-3; perhaps TRBD2 as D (5 bases). The CDR3 runs 16 residues. Trimming cost V 2 bases and J 6 bases, with 18 bases left between them. Per germline, CDR1 ENHRY and CDR2 SYGVKD. CDR3 loop: CAISEEGSGTLDTQYF. In nucleotides, the CDR3 is TGTGCCATCAGTGAGGAGGGAAGCGGAACTTTGGATACGCAGTATTTT.

This chain's CDR3 is CASSIYPEGWTGELFF. CDR3 coding DNA: TGTGCCAGTAGTATTTATCCGGAGGGTTGGACCGGGGAGCTGTTTTTT. The chain has TRBV19 and TRBJ2-2; the D gene is possibly TRBD2 (6 bases). Trimming removed 3 bases from V and 5 bases from J, with 16 bases in between. Looked up from germline, CDR1 is LNHDA and CDR2 is SQIVND (reference sequence). The CDR3 consists of 16 residues.

V gene TRBV25-1 combines with J gene TRBJ1-4; D gene uncertain. CDR3 length equals 18 residues. Between the trimmed V and J ends, which lost 3 bases and 4 bases, there was a span of 21 bases. Germline V gene lookup returns CDR1 MGHDK and CDR2 SYGVNS. CDR3 loop: CASSDPRHSTPFNEKLFF. The CDR3 nucleotides are TGTGCCAGCAGTGATCCAAGGCACAGTACACCATTTAATGAAAAACTGTTTTTT.

The J gene is TRBJ2-3, the V gene TRBV19; no clear D. The CDR3 length is 13 residues. V lost 1 base, J lost 8 bases, and 10 bases lay in between. CDR1 and CDR2 (germline): LNHDA, SQIVND (reference sequence). In DNA, the CDR3 is TGTGCCAGTAGTATAGGGTGGCAGACTACGCAGTATTTT. It codes for CASSIGWQTTQYF. Full variable domain (remainder filled in from reference TRBV19 and TRBJ2-3): DGGITQSPKYLFRKEGQNVTLSCEQNLNHDAMYWYRQDPGQGLRLIYYSQIVNDFQKGDIAEGYSVSREKKESFPLTVTSAQKNPTAFYLCASSIGWQTTQYFGPGTRLTVL.

The chain employs TRBV5-4 and TRBJ2-7; D is unclear. CDR1 and CDR2 from the germline V gene are SGHNT and YYREEE (reference sequence). This CDR3 is 13 amino acids long. Trimming shortened V by 3 bases and J by 2 bases, and 9 bases separated the two germline ends. The CDR3 DNA is TGTGCCAGCAGCTCCGGACGGACCTACGAGCAGTACTTC. The encoded protein is CASSSGRTYEQYF. The full variable domain, completed using reference TRBV5-4 and TRBJ2-7, is ETGVTQSPTHLIKTRGQQVTLRCSSQSGHNTVSWYQQALGQGPQFIFQYYREEENGRGNFPPRFSGLQFPNYSSELNVNALELDDSALYLCASSSGRTYEQYFGPGTRLTVT.

The rearrangement joins TRBV11-1 to TRBJ2-7, with 7 bases that match TRBD1. The V and J ends lost 3 bases and 4 bases, in that order; junction bases with no gene match: 3. Germline lookup yields CDR1 SGHAT and CDR2 FQDESV (reference sequence). This CDR3 is built from 13 residues. The CDR3, as DNA: TGTGCCAGCAGCTTCGGGACAGAATACGAGCAGTACTTC. This sequence encodes CASSFGTEYEQYF.

The chain links TRBV28 to TRBJ2-3; TRBD2 aligns across 10 bases. The V gene's germline CDR1 is MDHEN and CDR2 SYDVKM. V gave up 5 bases and J gave up 4 bases; unmatched junction bases: 6. The CDR3 is 15 residues long. The CDR3, as DNA: TGTGCCAGCAGTCCCCGGCTAGCGGGGGCAGATACGCAGTATTTT. This codes for CASSPRLAGADTQYF.

V usage is TRBV9 and J usage is TRBJ1-3; 8 bases are a match to TRBD1. The germline CDR1 and CDR2 sequences are SGDLS and YYNGEE. CDR3 length: 14 residues. The J segment lost 4 bases and the V segment lost 3 bases, leaving 3 bases of the junction unmatched. Written as DNA, the CDR3 is TGTGCCAGCAGCGAACAGGGGGGAGGAAACACCATATATTTT. It is translated as CASSEQGGGNTIYF.

The chain has TRBV7-9 and TRBJ2-2; 14 bases match TRBD2. The germline gives CDR1 SEHNR, CDR2 FQNEAQ (reference sequence). CDR3 length: 18 residues. Trimming took 5 bases from V and 0 from J; bases not matched to a gene: 5. The CDR3 protein is CASSTTSGRAPNTGELFF. CDR3 DNA sequence: TGTGCCAGCAGCACGACTAGCGGGAGGGCCCCGAACACCGGGGAGCTGTTTTTT.

The chain combines TRBV27 with TRBJ1-3; D not resolved. Trimming cost V 3 bases and J 0 bases, with 12 bases left between them. CDR3 length equals 16 residues. Germline lookup yields CDR1 MNHEY and CDR2 SMNVEV (reference sequence). CDR3 in DNA: TGTGCCAGCAGTTTTGGAAGTCCCTCCTCTGGAAACACCATATATTTT. Translating it yields CASSFGSPSSGNTIYF.

The chain uses TRBV5-4 and TRBJ1-6; D possibly corresponds to TRBD1 (5 bases). The CDR3 length is 16 residues. The V and J ends lost 3 bases and 3 bases respectively, with 13 bases between them. The V gene's germline CDR1 is SGHNT and CDR2 YYREEE (reference sequence). This chain's CDR3 is CASSWWGDLYNSPLHF. The CDR3 bases are TGTGCCAGCAGCTGGTGGGGGGACCTCTATAATTCACCCCTCCACTTT.

The count of this clone is one. The V call is TRBV9, the J call TRBJ2-1, with TRBD2 as a possible D gene (7 bases). Germline V lookup: CDR1 SGDLS, CDR2 YYNGEE. The CDR3 loop spans 16 amino acids. Trimming left V 2 bases short and J 4 bases short, with 16 bases between. CDR3 sequence (DNA): TGTGCCAGCAGCGTCAGTGGTGGGGGGGCATACAATGAGCAGTTCTTC. Its translation: CASSVSGGGAYNEQFF.

This chain connects TRBV27 to TRBJ1-4; possible D gene TRBD1, 6 bases. The CDR3 length is 14 residues. The V end was cut by 4 bases, the J end by 3 bases, with 9 bases between. The germline gives CDR1 MNHEY, CDR2 SMNVEV (reference sequence). Here the CDR3 reads CASSSTGPNEKLFF. DNA for the CDR3: TGTGCCAGCAGTTCAACAGGGCCTAATGAAAAACTGTTTTTT. Full variable domain (rest looked up from reference TRBV27 and TRBJ1-4): EAQVTQNPRYLITVTGKKLTVTCSQNMNHEYMSWYRQDPGLGLRQIYYSMNVEVTDKGDVPEGYKVSRKEKRNFPLILESPSPNQTSLYFCASSSTGPNEKLFFGSGTQLSVL.

The chain links TRBV7-9 to TRBJ2-7, with D perhaps matching TRBD2 (5 bases). The CDR3 sequence is 16 residues long. V was shortened by 5 bases and J by 4 bases, with 21 bases between the two germline ends. Germline V CDR1 and CDR2: SEHNR, FQNEAQ (reference sequence). The CDR3 region has the DNA TGTGCCAGCAGCCCGCCCGAGGGTCGGCGCCGATACGAGCAGTACTTC. It yields the protein CASSPPEGRRRYEQYF.

The V call is TRBV6-5, the J call TRBJ1-3, with 9 positions matching TRBD1. The germline V gene has CDR1 MNHEY and CDR2 SVGAGI. The CDR3 is 14 amino acids. The J segment lost 6 bases and the V segment lost 6 bases, leaving 6 bases of the junction unmatched. This CDR3 reads CASRSDRGQNTIYF. The CDR3 DNA is TGTGCCAGCAGATCGGACAGGGGACAAAACACCATATATTTT.

J is TRBJ2-4 and V is TRBV6-5, with D possibly being TRBD2 (6 bases). CDR3 length equals 16 residues. The germline V and J ends were trimmed by 0 bases and 4 bases, with 13 bases remaining between them. Germline lookup yields CDR1 MNHEY and CDR2 SVGAGI. The DNA of the CDR3 is TGTGCCAGCAGTTACTCGAGGGGAGGCGGAAAAAACATTCAGTACTTC. Protein sequence: CASSYSRGGGKNIQYF.

This clone has only one observation. The rearrangement joins TRBV9 to TRBJ1-2; weak D call: TRBD1 (5 bases). In germline, CDR1 is SGDLS, CDR2 YYNGEE. This CDR3 is 12 amino acids long. Between the trimmed V and J ends, which lost 2 bases and 3 bases, there was a span of 5 bases. As DNA, the CDR3 is TGTGCCAGCAGCGTGGGGCACTATGGCTACACCTTC. Its translation is CASSVGHYGYTF. Combining the CDR3 with reference TRBV9 and TRBJ1-2 gives the whole variable domain DSGVTQTPKHLITATGQRVTLRCSPRSGDLSVYWYQQSLDQGLQFLIQYYNGEERAKGNILERFSAQQFPDLHSELNLSSLELGDSALYFCASSVGHYGYTFGSGTRLTVV.

This chain links TRBV15 with TRBJ2-2; 7 bases align to TRBD1. V was clipped by 3 bases and J by 3 bases; unmatched bases: 13. The CDR3 consists of 18 residues. Germline V lookup: CDR1 LNHNV, CDR2 YYDKDF (reference sequence). The CDR3 DNA reads as TGTGCCACCAGCAGCGATACCGGACAGGAAATAGACACCGGGGAGCTGTTTTTT. Its translation is CATSSDTGQEIDTGELFF. Together with reference TRBV15 and TRBJ2-2, the CDR3 gives the full variable domain: DAMVIQNPRYQVTQFGKPVTLSCSQTLNHNVMYWYQQKSSQAPKLLFHYYDKDFNNEADTPDNFQSRRPNTSFCFLDIRSPGLGDTAMYLCATSSDTGQEIDTGELFFGEGSRLTVL.

This clone was recorded once. The genes are TRBV19 and TRBJ1-1; perhaps TRBD1 as D (6 bases). Trimming cost V 10 bases and J 1 base, with 13 bases left between them. Germline V lookup: CDR1 LNHDA, CDR2 SQIVND (reference sequence). The CDR3 runs to 13 residues. This CDR3 is CATRPGENTEAFF. The CDR3 DNA follows: TGTGCCACCCGACCAGGGGAGAACACTGAAGCTTTCTTT.

As concerns this clone: This same CDR3 is encoded by further DNA sequences in the sample. The V and J genes are TRBV5-4 and TRBJ1-1; 9 bases align to TRBD1. CDR1 and CDR2 (germline): SGHNT, YYREEE (reference sequence). J lost 1 base, V lost 0 bases, and 1 base had no gene match. The CDR3 runs to 15 residues. The CDR3 is CASSLGGQGNTEAFF. The CDR3 bases are TGTGCCAGCAGCTTGGGGGGACAGGGGAACACTGAAGCTTTCTTT.

The chain uses TRBV28 and TRBJ2-1, with 7 bases lining up with TRBD1. V was clipped by 6 bases and J by 0 bases; unmatched bases: 8. The CDR3 is 16 residues long. Germline CDR1 is MDHEN and CDR2 is SYDVKM. CDR3: CASSPTAGGSYNEQFF. CDR3 sequence (DNA): TGTGCCAGCAGCCCCACGGCAGGGGGCTCCTACAATGAGCAGTTCTTC.

V is TRBV6-6 and J is TRBJ2-3, with D unresolved. This CDR3 is built from 13 residues. Germline lookup yields CDR1 MNHNY and CDR2 SVGAGI (reference sequence). Trimming stripped 1 base from V and 7 bases from J, with 9 bases between. CDR3 bases: TGTGCCAGCAGTTACTGGACCCTTTATACGCAGTATTTT. This encodes CASSYWTLYTQYF.

The J gene is TRBJ2-5, the V gene TRBV2; unclear D gene. V was cut by 7 bases and J by 2 bases, with 5 bases left in between. This CDR3 contains 11 residues. The germline CDR1 and CDR2 sequences are SNHLY and FYNNEI. The CDR3 nucleotides read TGTGCCAGCAACCAGCAAGAGACCCAGTACTTC. It yields the protein CASNQQETQYF.

The chain's CDR3 is CASSQLDRRREQYF. The CDR3, as DNA: TGCGCCAGCAGCCAACTGGACAGAAGACGAGAGCAGTACTTC. J is TRBJ2-7 and V is TRBV4-1; possibly TRBD1 for D (6 bases). V gave up 2 bases and J gave up 7 bases, with 15 bases separating them. CDR1 and CDR2 from the germline V gene are MGHRA and YSYEKL. The CDR3 is 14 amino acids.

The chain recombines TRBV9 with TRBJ2-5; D is ambiguous. Germline values: CDR1 SGDLS, CDR2 YYNGEE. V lost 0 bases and J lost 4, with 7 bases in between. The CDR3 sequence is 13 residues long. The CDR3 nucleotides read TGTGCCAGCAGCGTAGATCAGAGAGAGACCCAGTACTTC. The encoded protein is CASSVDQRETQYF.

The chain is built from TRBV2 and TRBJ2-5, with a tentative D call TRBD2 (5 bases). The germline gives CDR1 SNHLY, CDR2 FYNNEI. V lost 0 bases and J 1 base, leaving 9 bases between the germline ends. The CDR3 has 15 amino acids. The CDR3 spells CASSEALDFQETQYF. In DNA form, the CDR3 reads TGTGCCAGCAGTGAAGCGCTGGACTTCCAAGAGACCCAGTACTTC. Based on the CDR3 plus reference TRBV2 and TRBJ2-5, the full variable domain is EPEVTQTPSHQVTQMGQEVILRCVPISNHLYFYWYRQILGQKVEFLVSFYNNEISEKSEIFDDQFSVERPDGSNFTLKIRSTKLEDSAMYFCASSEALDFQETQYFGPGTRLLVL.

The rearrangement uses TRBV7-6 and TRBJ2-1; TRBD2 agrees at 10 bases. Germline-derived CDR1 and CDR2 are SGHVS and FNYEAQ. This CDR3 spans 17 amino acids. After removal of 3 bases from V and 9 bases from J, the junction contained 14 bases not matched to a gene. CDR3: CASSLEREGGVFGEQFF. CDR3 bases: TGTGCCAGCAGCTTGGAGCGGGAGGGCGGGGTGTTCGGTGAGCAGTTCTTC. Together with reference TRBV7-6 and TRBJ2-1, the CDR3 gives the full variable domain: GAGVSQSPRYKVTKRGQDVALRCDPISGHVSLYWYRQALGQGPEFLTYFNYEAQQDKSGLPNDRFSAERPEGSISTLTIQRTEQRDSAMYRCASSLEREGGVFGEQFFGPGTRLTVL.

This clone was detected once. The CDR3 DNA follows: TGTGCCAGCAGCTTCGGACTAGCGGGTGCGGATGAGCAGTTCTTC. This sequence encodes CASSFGLAGADEQFF. This chain links TRBV11-3 with TRBJ2-1; 11 nucleotides match TRBD2. Germline loops: CDR1 SGHNT, CDR2 YENEEA. This CDR3 is built from 15 residues. With V trimmed by 3 bases and J by 8 bases, 6 bases remained unmatched.